Following are 4 T cell receptor beta chains from one sample sequenced in a study of identical twins. TCRdb independently ran MiXCR on the 5' RACE reads; one entry per CDR3 protein. The profile shows 690,000 or so distinct CDR3 sequences, 6% to 6.5% of them singletons. The sequencing input was naive T cells sorted from blood. Receptors originate from a man aged 18 to 29 in good health.

This clonotype was recorded at least ten times. J is TRBJ2-1 and V is TRBV6-2 or TRBV6-3; tentative D call: TRBD2 (5 bases). This CDR3 contains 18 residues. The germline V gene encodes CDR1 MNHEY and CDR2 SVGEGT. V lost 3 bases to trimming and J lost 0 bases, with 18 bases between them. CDR3 amino acids: CASSYLVTPEGSYNEQFF. As DNA, the CDR3 is TGTGCCAGCAGTTATCTTGTAACCCCTGAGGGCTCCTACAATGAGCAGTTCTTC.

This clonotype was recorded many times. V is TRBV30 and J is TRBJ2-1; D gene ambiguous. The CDR3 length is 15 residues. The germline gives CDR1 GTSNPN, CDR2 SVGIG (reference sequence). Trimming shortened V by 2 bases and J by 0 bases, and 11 bases separated the two germline ends. The chain's CDR3 is CAWSQAVGSYNEQFF. CDR3 coding DNA: TGTGCCTGGAGTCAGGCCGTAGGCTCCTACAATGAGCAGTTCTTC.

This clonotype appeared a few times. The CDR3 DNA reads as TGTGCCAGCAGCGATCCGAGGGGGCTCTATGGCTACACCTTC. It is translated as CASSDPRGLYGYTF. V and J are TRBV27 and TRBJ1-2; 7 positions match TRBD1. Germline assignment: CDR1 MNHEY and CDR2 SMNVEV (reference sequence). The V and J ends lost 6 bases and 4 bases, in that order; junction bases with no gene match: 8. This CDR3 comprises 14 residues.

The chain employs TRBV6-2 or TRBV6-3 and TRBJ2-1; D call uncertain. The CDR3 totals 13 residues. The germline gives CDR1 MNHEY, CDR2 SVGEGT. V was pared by 7 bases and J by 2 bases, with 9 bases between. CDR3 loop: CASTYGTYNEQFF. CDR3 DNA sequence: TGTGCCAGCACGTACGGAACCTACAATGAGCAGTTCTTC.